Following are 32 T cell receptor beta chains from one sample sequenced in a study of blood T cell repertoires in COVID-19. Assay: immunoSEQ multiplex PCR; the TCRdb copy retains only in-frame clones and omits some. The sample lists some 140,000 clones; approximately 90% were seen once. The specimen sequenced was peripheral blood. The receptors were gathered from a man aged 45-65 years with active or convalescent COVID-19.

The chain links TRBV27 to TRBJ1-6; D not certain. There are 18 residues in the CDR3. Germline V gene lookup returns CDR1 MNHEY and CDR2 SMNVEV (reference sequence). Trimming stripped 6 bases from V and 0 bases from J, with 18 bases between. As DNA, the CDR3 is TGTGCCAGCAGCGCCCGAAACAGTCCAAGCTCCTATAATTCACCCCTCCACTTT. Amino acids: CASSARNSPSSYNSPLHF.

This rearrangement joins TRBV28 to TRBJ1-1; D is undetermined. Germline V CDR1 and CDR2: MDHEN, SYDVKM. The CDR3 is 11 amino acids. V dropped 6 bases and J dropped 2 bases, with 4 bases sitting between them. This CDR3 is CASSPNTEAFF. DNA for the CDR3: TGTGCCAGCAGCCCTAACACTGAAGCTTTCTTT. Based on the CDR3 plus reference TRBV28 and TRBJ1-1, the full variable domain is DVKVTQSSRYLVKRTGEKVFLECVQDMDHENMFWYRQDPGLGLRLIYFSYDVKMKEKGDIPEGYSVSREKKERFSLILESASTNQTSMYLCASSPNTEAFFGQGTRLTVV.

The V call is TRBV5-4, the J call TRBJ1-5; D remains unclear. The CDR3 totals 13 residues. Per germline, CDR1 SGHNT and CDR2 YYREEE (reference sequence). V was pared by 0 bases and J by 7 bases, with 8 bases between. The CDR3 DNA is TGTGCCAGCAGCTTGGGAGGGAAACAGCCCCAGCATTTT. This encodes CASSLGGKQPQHF.

Details on this clone: The sample contains more than one DNA sequence encoding this CDR3. The CDR3 reads CASSQGQNYGYTF. CDR3 nucleotides: TGTGCCAGCAGCCAAGGGCAGAACTATGGCTACACCTTC. This chain links TRBV14 with TRBJ1-2; D is unresolved. Trimming removed 1 base at V and 2 bases at J, with 5 bases between. This CDR3 spans 13 amino acids. Germline CDR1 SGHDN, CDR2 FVKESK.

The gene calls are TRBV11-2 and TRBJ1-3, with 7 bases that match TRBD1. Per the germline V gene, CDR1 is SGHAT and CDR2 is FQNNGV. Trimming at V came to 2 bases and at J to 4 bases, leaving 5 bases not matched to a gene. The CDR3 sequence is 15 residues long. CDR3 DNA: TGTGCCAGCAGCTTAAAAGGGGGCTCCGGAAACACCATATATTTT. It translates to CASSLKGGSGNTIYF.

This clone has just a few counts. This chain links TRBV19 with TRBJ2-3; the match to TRBD2 covers 8 bases. The V gene end was trimmed by 7 bases and the J gene end by 3 bases; junction bases not matched to a gene: 3. Looked up from germline, CDR1 is LNHDA and CDR2 is SQIVND (reference sequence). The CDR3 sequence is 13 residues long. The CDR3 loop is CASNSGDTDTQYF. As DNA, the CDR3 is TGTGCCAGTAATAGCGGGGATACAGATACGCAGTATTTT.

V and J are TRBV30 and TRBJ1-2; D is uncertain. CDR3 length: 19 residues. Trimming shortened V by 3 bases and J by 7 bases, and 33 bases separated the two germline ends. Germline-derived CDR1 and CDR2 are GTSNPN and SVGIG (reference sequence). The CDR3 loop is CAWRLRVVAGSRPDGGYTF. The CDR3 DNA reads TGTGCCTGGAGATTAAGGGTAGTTGCGGGCTCGAGGCCAGACGGTGGCTACACCTTC.

This rearrangement joins TRBV25-1 to TRBJ2-1; maybe TRBD1 (7 bases). CDR3 size: 16 residues. Trimming shortened V by 0 bases and J by 6 bases, and 15 bases separated the two germline ends. From germline, CDR1 is MGHDK and CDR2 SYGVNS. The chain's CDR3 is CASSEYVQGRFNEQFF. The CDR3 DNA reads TGTGCCAGCAGTGAATATGTACAGGGGAGGTTCAATGAGCAGTTCTTC. Looking up the rest from reference TRBV25-1 and TRBJ2-1 gives the full variable domain: EADIYQTPRYLVIGTGKKITLECSQTMGHDKMYWYQQDPGMELHLIHYSYGVNSTEKGDLSSESTVSRIRTEHFPLTLESARPSHTSQYLCASSEYVQGRFNEQFFGPGTRLTVL.

The chain combines TRBV28 with TRBJ2-5; perhaps TRBD2 as D (6 bases). The CDR3 spans 17 residues. Trimming removed 2 bases from V and 0 bases from J, with 16 bases in between. The germline CDR1 and CDR2 sequences are MDHEN and SYDVKM. The CDR3 region is CASSLRETEPDQETQYF. DNA for the CDR3: TGTGCCAGCAGTTTACGGGAGACTGAGCCGGACCAAGAGACCCAGTACTTC.

The rearrangement uses TRBV27 and TRBJ1-3; tentative D call: TRBD1 (5 bases). Trimming pared 7 bases from V and 0 bases from J, leaving 19 bases between. Germline V CDR1 and CDR2: MNHEY, SMNVEV (reference sequence). The length of the CDR3 is 17 residues. The CDR3, as DNA: TGTGCCAGCACCTTAATAAGGGGCAGGAGCTCTGGAAACACCATATATTTT. It specifies CASTLIRGRSSGNTIYF.

The chain combines TRBV7-9 with TRBJ2-1; 7 bases agree with TRBD2. CDR1 and CDR2 (germline): SEHNR, FQNEAQ (reference sequence). CDR3 length: 14 amino acids. With 4 bases clipped from V and 2 bases from J, the junction kept 2 bases outside the gene matches. CDR3 sequence reads: CASSSGTTYNEQFF. CDR3 DNA: TGTGCCAGCAGCTCAGGGACTACCTACAATGAGCAGTTCTTC.

This chain joins TRBV6-6 and TRBJ2-3; D is ambiguous. The length of the CDR3 is 15 residues. V was clipped by 2 bases and J by 2 bases, with 11 bases between them. CDR1 and CDR2 (germline): MNHNY, SVGAGI (reference sequence). CDR3 sequence reads: CASSYDVYPTDTQYF. CDR3 nucleotides: TGTGCCAGCAGTTACGATGTCTACCCCACAGATACGCAGTATTTT.

The V call is TRBV19, the J call TRBJ2-1; D is ambiguous. The CDR3 has 16 residues. The V end lost 5 bases, the J end lost 0 bases, and 14 bases lay between the germline ends. CDR1 LNHDA and CDR2 SQIVND come from the germline V gene (reference sequence). The CDR3 DNA sequence: TGTGCCAGTAGTTTCAACTTAGCCAGCTCCTACAATGAGCAGTTCTTC. This gives the protein CASSFNLASSYNEQFF. Full variable domain (missing parts from reference TRBV19 and TRBJ2-1): DGGITQSPKYLFRKEGQNVTLSCEQNLNHDAMYWYRQDPGQGLRLIYYSQIVNDFQKGDIAEGYSVSREKKESFPLTVTSAQKNPTAFYLCASSFNLASSYNEQFFGPGTRLTVL.

This chain connects TRBV7-2 to TRBJ2-2; 10 bases line up with TRBD2. Trimming removed 5 bases from V and 1 base from J; junction bases left unmatched: 10. This CDR3 comprises 18 residues. Germline V gives CDR1 SGHTA, CDR2 FQGNSA. CDR3 DNA sequence: TGTGCCAGCAGCAAGCGGGCTAGCGGGAGAGAGAACACCGGGGAGCTGTTTTTT. Protein sequence: CASSKRASGRENTGELFF.

The chain is built from TRBV30 and TRBJ2-5, with TRBD1 identical over 9 bases. V was clipped by 1 base and J by 4 bases; unmatched bases: 4. The CDR3 is 14 amino acids. Germline V gene data show CDR1 as GTSNPN and CDR2 as SVGIG (reference sequence). The CDR3: CAWSGTGGSETQYF. In nucleotides, the CDR3 is TGTGCCTGGAGTGGTACAGGGGGCTCAGAGACCCAGTACTTC.

The chain has TRBV30 and TRBJ1-1; 8 bases are a match to TRBD1. Germline assignment: CDR1 GTSNPN and CDR2 SVGIG (reference sequence). Trimming took 5 bases from V and 0 from J; bases not matched to a gene: 8. The CDR3 is 15 amino acids. CDR3 sequence reads: CAWARRRGLNTEAFF. The CDR3 bases are TGTGCCTGGGCCCGCCGCAGGGGGCTGAACACTGAAGCTTTCTTT.

The CDR3 spells CASSLELAGGYNEQFF. CDR3 DNA sequence: TGTGCCAGCAGCTTAGAGTTAGCGGGAGGCTACAATGAGCAGTTCTTC. The chain couples TRBV7-2 to TRBJ2-1, with 10 positions matching TRBD2. Germline loops: CDR1 SGHTA, CDR2 FQGNSA. V was pared by 1 base and J by 3 bases, with 3 bases of the junction left unmatched. The CDR3 sequence is 16 residues long. Based on the CDR3 plus reference TRBV7-2 and TRBJ2-1, the full variable domain is GAGVSQSPSNKVTEKGKDVELRCDPISGHTALYWYRQSLGQGLEFLIYFQGNSAPDKSGLPSDRFSAERTGGSVSTLTIQRTQQEDSAVYLCASSLELAGGYNEQFFGPGTRLTVL.

This rearrangement joins TRBV6-5 to TRBJ2-2; 8 bases fit TRBD2. CDR1 and CDR2 from the germline V gene are MNHEY and SVGAGI. This CDR3 has 16 residues. Trimming cost V 4 bases and J 1 base; bases outside gene matches: 5. The CDR3 sequence: CASSSMGLENTGELFF. For the CDR3, the DNA is TGTGCCAGCAGTTCCATGGGACTAGAGAACACCGGGGAGCTGTTTTTT.

This sequence joins TRBV6-2 or TRBV6-3 and TRBJ2-1, with TRBD2 matching 10 bases. The junction had 11 bases not matched to a gene; V was cut back by 0 bases and J by 6 bases. The CDR3 contains 18 residues. The V gene's germline CDR1 is MNHEY and CDR2 SVGEGT. The CDR3 nucleotides are TGTGCCAGCAGTTACTCACGATCAAGCGGGGGGGTCCCCAATGAGCAGTTCTTC. Its protein product is CASSYSRSSGGVPNEQFF.

This clone was counted between two and nine times. V and J are TRBV7-2 and TRBJ2-7; D call uncertain. Germline-derived CDR1 and CDR2 are SGHTA and FQGNSA. Trimming pared 3 bases from V and 3 bases from J, leaving 15 bases between. The CDR3 consists of 15 residues. The CDR3 here is CASSFDFSALYEQYF. The CDR3 DNA sequence: TGTGCCAGCAGCTTCGACTTCTCGGCCCTCTACGAGCAGTACTTC.

V is TRBV21-1 and J is TRBJ2-1; no DNA check was done on the table's D call, TRBD1. TRBV21-1 is shown as a pseudogene. CDR3 length: 16 residues. The CDR3 here is CASSIEDRGGPNEQFF. The CDR3 DNA is TGTGCCAGCAGCATCGAGGACAGGGGGGGGCCAAATGAGCAGTTCTTC.

This chain connects TRBV6-2 or TRBV6-3 to TRBJ1-6; D perhaps matches TRBD1 (6 bases). The V end lost 5 bases, the J end lost 11 bases, and 22 bases lay between the germline ends. CDR1 is MNHEY and CDR2 is SVGEGT in the germline V gene. The CDR3 runs to 16 residues. The CDR3 DNA follows: TGTGCCAGCAGTCTACAGCTAGGATTCCCAGGGGCACCCCTCCACTTT. Encoded protein: CASSLQLGFPGAPLHF.

V usage is TRBV18 and J usage is TRBJ1-5, with 7 nucleotides matching TRBD1. J gave up 4 bases and V 3 bases, and 3 bases lay outside the gene matches. Per the germline V gene, CDR1 is KGHSH and CDR2 is LQKENI. There are 14 residues in the CDR3. CDR3 sequence (DNA): TGTGCCAGCTCACCGACAGGGCCAAATCAGCCCCAGCATTTT. Its protein is CASSPTGPNQPQHF.

CDR3 sequence (DNA): TGTGCCAGCAGCCAAGATGGGGCCCTCGGGGAGCTGTTTTTT. Amino acid sequence: CASSQDGALGELFF. J is TRBJ2-2 and V is TRBV4-2; maybe TRBD1 (5 bases). Trimming removed 0 bases from V and 7 bases from J, with 9 bases in between. The CDR3 length is 14 residues. CDR1 LGHNA and CDR2 YNFKEQ come from the germline V gene.

The V and J genes are TRBV5-1 and TRBJ1-1, with D perhaps matching TRBD1 (5 bases). V was pared by 2 bases and J by 1 base, with 9 bases between. The CDR3 runs 14 residues. Germline V lookup: CDR1 SGHRS, CDR2 YFSETQ. The CDR3 sequence is CASSFLGRNTEAFF. CDR3 DNA: TGCGCCAGCAGCTTCCTGGGGCGGAACACTGAAGCTTTCTTT.

This chain connects TRBV3-1 (or the pseudogene TRBV3-2) to TRBJ2-5, with TRBD2 identical over 15 bases. The trim removed 4 bases at V and 4 bases at J, leaving 7 bases unmatched. This CDR3 contains 17 residues. Per the germline V gene, CDR1 is LGHDT and CDR2 is YNNKEL (reference sequence). The CDR3 sequence is CASSLSGLAGGRETQYF. The CDR3 bases are TGTGCCAGCAGCCTGAGCGGACTAGCGGGAGGGCGAGAGACCCAGTACTTC.

The chain combines TRBV5-6 with TRBJ2-7, with TRBD2 matching over 16 bases. Per the germline V gene, CDR1 is SGHDT and CDR2 is YYEEEE. J lost 3 bases, V lost 3 bases, and 9 bases had no gene match. This CDR3 region has 18 residues. Written as DNA, the CDR3 is TGTGCCAGCAGCTCCGGGACTAGCGGGAGGGCATATTACTACGAGCAGTACTTC. Protein product: CASSSGTSGRAYYYEQYF. Drawing the rest from reference TRBV5-6 and TRBJ2-7, the complete variable domain is DAGVTQSPTHLIKTRGQQVTLRCSPKSGHDTVSWYQQALGQGPQFIFQYYEEEERQRGNFPDRFSGHQFPNYSSELNVNALLLGDSALYLCASSSGTSGRAYYYEQYFGPGTRLTVT.

The chain joins TRBV19 to TRBJ2-7; 10 bases map to TRBD1. The CDR3 is 16 residues long. Germline V gene data show CDR1 as LNHDA and CDR2 as SQIVND (reference sequence). Trimming cost V 1 base and J 5 bases; bases outside gene matches: 8. The CDR3 DNA reads as TGTGCCAGTAGTATAGCCTCGGGACAGGGGTCCCACGAGCAGTACTTC. Its translation is CASSIASGQGSHEQYF.

The chain carries TRBV6-7 and TRBJ1-4; D not certain. TRBV6-7 is assigned to the ORF class and has an uncertain function. The ends were cut back, 11 bases at V and 2 bases at J, with 12 bases in the middle. The CDR3 runs 13 residues. The CDR3 reads CAVDGMTNEKLFF. In DNA form, the CDR3 reads TGTGCCGTGGACGGGATGACTAATGAAAAACTGTTTTTT.

The chain links TRBV7-2 to TRBJ2-1, with 8 positions matching TRBD2. CDR3 length: 16 amino acids. Germline values: CDR1 SGHTA, CDR2 FQGNSA. V was clipped by 2 bases and J by 0 bases; unmatched bases: 3. Here the CDR3 reads CASSLTGGPSYNEQFF. The CDR3 DNA is TGTGCCAGCAGCTTAACGGGAGGGCCCTCCTACAATGAGCAGTTCTTC.

V gene TRBV29-1 combines with J gene TRBJ1-1; D is unclear. CDR1 SQVTM and CDR2 ANQGSEA come from the germline V gene. There are 13 residues in the CDR3. V was clipped by 5 bases and J by 1 base, with 11 bases between them. The CDR3 reads CSVLSSGNTEAFF. The CDR3 coding sequence is TGCAGCGTTCTAAGTTCGGGGAACACTGAAGCTTTCTTT.

In regard to this clone: A read error may produce the germline difference seen at one junction end. This chain uses TRBV19 with TRBJ2-3; the D is unclear. Germline assignment: CDR1 LNHDA and CDR2 SQIVND (reference sequence). CDR3 length: 14 residues. CDR3 DNA: TGTGCCAGCAGTATTGTGACTAGCACAGATACGCAGTATTTT. Amino acid sequence: CASSIVTSTDTQYF.